The 15 T cell receptor beta chains below come from one sample, sequenced in a study of spatial heterogeneity in lung cancer. TCRdb independently ran MiXCR on the 5' RACE reads; one entry per CDR3 protein. The sample contains about 45,000 distinct CDR3 sequences, 22% of which appear only once. The time point is: blood at routine non-recurrence follow-up after resection. The specimen was PBMCs, collected at follow-up. The receptors come from a female donor with early-stage non-small cell lung cancer.

The chain couples TRBV4-1 to TRBJ2-2; no clear D gene. Deletions cut 4 bases from V and 7 bases from J, with 7 bases between. This CDR3 is built from 12 residues. Germline CDR1 MGHRA, CDR2 YSYEKL. The CDR3 region has the DNA TGCGCCAGCAGCCCGACTGACGGGGAGCTGTTTTTT. This sequence encodes CASSPTDGELFF.

Ten or more counts support this clonotype. The rearrangement joins TRBV29-1 to TRBJ2-3, with 8 bases lining up with TRBD2. Germline V CDR1 and CDR2: SQVTM, ANQGSEA. V dropped 3 bases and J dropped 3; count of bases not matched to a gene: 5. This CDR3 is 14 amino acids long. Here the CDR3 reads CSVDAGGGTDTQYF. The CDR3 nucleotides read TGCAGCGTTGATGCCGGCGGGGGGACAGATACGCAGTATTTT.

V usage is TRBV27 and J usage is TRBJ1-2, with D possibly TRBD1 on 5 matching bases. V was cut by 0 bases and J by 8 bases, with 16 bases left in between. The CDR3 loop spans 15 amino acids. The germline CDR1 and CDR2 sequences are MNHEY and SMNVEV (reference sequence). CDR3 amino acids: CASSLSASGLYGYTF. The CDR3 DNA reads TGTGCCAGCAGTTTATCAGCGTCGGGGCTATACGGCTACACCTTC.

The chain is built from TRBV12-3 or TRBV12-4 and TRBJ2-7; D possibly corresponds to TRBD1 (5 bases). This CDR3 is 14 amino acids long. V dropped 6 bases and J dropped 7 bases, with 19 bases sitting between them. The DNA for the CDR3 is TGTGCCAGCAGCCCCGTGGTAGGGGCGCGAGAGCAGTACTTC. This translates into CASSPVVGAREQYF.

In its sample, this clonotype was seen a few times. The CDR3 region has the DNA TGTGCCAGCAGTTGGCGACCCACGCGCTTCTATGGCTACACCTTC. It encodes CASSWRPTRFYGYTF. The genes are TRBV27 and TRBJ1-2, with D unresolved. In germline, CDR1 is MNHEY, CDR2 SMNVEV (reference sequence). The CDR3 has 15 residues. Trimming took 4 bases from V and 4 from J, leaving 16 bases between them.

V is TRBV11-2 and J is TRBJ2-1; tentative D call: TRBD1 (5 bases). Trimming pared 7 bases from V and 0 bases from J, leaving 22 bases between. This CDR3 spans 18 amino acids. Germline CDR1 SGHAT, CDR2 FQNNGV. CDR3 in amino acids: CASTPIWGPLSSYNEQFF. CDR3 coding DNA: TGTGCCAGCACCCCCATATGGGGCCCTCTTAGCTCCTACAATGAGCAGTTCTTC.

This clonotype has a count of ten or more. The chain employs TRBV7-9 and TRBJ2-1; D is undetermined. CDR1 is SEHNR and CDR2 is FQNEAQ in the germline V gene (reference sequence). The CDR3 totals 12 residues. With 1 base removed from V and 6 bases from J, the gap between germline ends came to 4 bases. This CDR3 reads CASSLGANEQFF. The DNA for the CDR3 is TGTGCCAGCAGCTTAGGGGCCAATGAGCAGTTCTTC.

This chain joins TRBV27 and TRBJ2-7; no clear D gene. Trimming cost V 4 bases and J 6 bases, with 16 bases left between them. CDR1 and CDR2 (germline): MNHEY, SMNVEV (reference sequence). This CDR3 comprises 14 residues. CDR3 in DNA: TGTGCCAGCAGTTCAAGGCCTACGCGAGTCGAGCAGTACTTC. Translating gives CASSSRPTRVEQYF.

The V call is TRBV29-1, the J call TRBJ2-7; 7 bases line up with TRBD2. The CDR3 totals 13 residues. Looked up from germline, CDR1 is SQVTM and CDR2 is ANQGSEA. Trimming at V came to 6 bases and at J to 5 bases, leaving 10 bases not matched to a gene. CDR3 region: CSVGVGTKDEQYF. CDR3 bases: TGCAGCGTGGGTGTGGGGACTAAGGACGAGCAGTACTTC.

This clonotype was seen at least ten times. The rearrangement links TRBV29-1 to TRBJ2-7, with 7 bases fitting TRBD1. With 0 bases clipped from V and 6 bases from J, the junction kept 2 bases outside the gene matches. This CDR3 contains 12 residues. Germline values: CDR1 SQVTM, CDR2 ANQGSEA. Here the CDR3 reads CSVEDTGAEQYF. The CDR3 coding sequence is TGCAGCGTTGAAGATACAGGGGCCGAGCAGTACTTC.

The chain has TRBV6-6 and TRBJ2-7; D is perhaps TRBD2 (5 bases). Deletions cut 8 bases from V and 3 bases from J, with 5 bases between. The CDR3 spans 10 residues. CDR1 and CDR2 (germline): MNHNY, SVGAGI (reference sequence). The CDR3 nucleotides read TGTGCCAGCGGACTCTACGAGCAGTACTTC. This codes for CASGLYEQYF.

Only a few counts were recorded for this clonotype. The V gene is TRBV29-1, the J gene TRBJ2-1; D gene ambiguous. Germline V gives CDR1 SQVTM, CDR2 ANQGSEA. CDR3 length: 10 residues. V was shortened by 7 bases and J by 9 bases, with 10 bases between the two germline ends. CDR3 sequence reads: CSAAYGEQFF. The CDR3 DNA is TGCAGCGCAGCGTATGGTGAGCAGTTCTTC.

This clonotype was found a few times. This chain links TRBV19 with TRBJ1-1; 8 bases fit TRBD1. The CDR3 contains 13 residues. J gave up 3 bases and V 6 bases, and 3 bases lay outside the gene matches. The V gene's germline CDR1 is LNHDA and CDR2 SQIVND (reference sequence). The CDR3 here is CASSQQGDTEAFF. For the CDR3, the DNA is TGTGCCAGTAGCCAACAGGGGGACACTGAAGCTTTCTTT.

This clonotype showed up many times. V usage is TRBV9 and J usage is TRBJ2-1; D is undetermined. V was cut by 0 bases and J by 2 bases, with 9 bases left in between. Germline CDR1 and CDR2: SGDLS and YYNGEE. CDR3 length: 15 residues. Here the CDR3 reads CASSVATDTYNEQFF. The CDR3, as DNA: TGTGCCAGCAGCGTAGCTACAGATACCTACAATGAGCAGTTCTTC. Full variable domain (remainder filled in from reference TRBV9 and TRBJ2-1): DSGVTQTPKHLITATGQRVTLRCSPRSGDLSVYWYQQSLDQGLQFLIQYYNGEERAKGNILERFSAQQFPDLHSELNLSSLELGDSALYFCASSVATDTYNEQFFGPGTRLTVL.

This chain uses TRBV20-1 with TRBJ2-7; TRBD2 matches at 8 bases. Germline V gene lookup returns CDR1 DFQATT and CDR2 SNEGSKA (reference sequence). The trim removed 3 bases at V and 2 bases at J, leaving 3 bases unmatched. This CDR3 region has 13 residues. CDR3 in DNA: TGCAGTGCTAGTCCGGGGGGGACCTACGAGCAGTACGTC. Its translation is CSASPGGTYEQYV.